This T cell receptor (beta chain) was recorded in a study of blood T cells in healthy people across ages. Note on this clonotype: As yet, its antigen is unknown.

Sample-barcoded 5' priming and a J-beta primer mix drove a second PCR of about 6 to 12 cycles. TCRdb re-called the 5' RACE reads with MiXCR, one entry per CDR3 protein. This table holds about 1.8 million distinct CDR3 sequences, around half found once. Sample donors were healthy Caucasian individuals that came from Russia, aged roughly 6 to 100. Study results and limitations: Diversity was higher, and naive CD4+ cells more numerous, in long-lived donors than in aged donors.

CDR1 and CDR2 (germline): MNHEY, SMNVEV (reference sequence). The CDR3 loop spans 16 amino acids. J gave up 4 bases and V 7 bases, and 16 bases lay outside the gene matches. The chain has TRBV27 and TRBJ2-7; 7 nucleotides line up with TRBD1. The source is a woman between 40 and 50 years old in good health. The specimen sequenced was blood. The CDR3 DNA follows: TGTGCCAGCATGTCCCCGGGACAGTCCTCGGCTTACGAGCAGTACTTC. Translated: CASMSPGQSSAYEQYF.